The 28 T cell receptor beta chains below all came from one sample that was sequenced in a study of sequential checkpoint blockade in melanoma. The treatment was: randomized to nivolumab then ipilimumab (arm A) or the reverse (arm B). Only in-frame clones appear in the TCRdb table, and some are missing; sequencing was by immunoSEQ multiplex PCR. The data show approximately 6,900 clones, more than 20% seen once. The sequenced sample was tumor tissue (inferred from file names), obtained from a patient given nivolumab and ipilimumab in sequence. All receptors derive from a human donor with melanoma.

The chain carries TRBV4-1 and TRBJ1-5, with D tentatively TRBD1 (5 bases). Trimming took off 0 bases at V and 4 bases at J, with 13 bases between the two ends. Germline values: CDR1 MGHRA, CDR2 YSYEKL. The CDR3 is 16 amino acids. As DNA, the CDR3 is TGCGCCAGCAGCCAAGACGCGTGGCAGGGTAATCAGCCCCAGCATTTT. Amino acid sequence: CASSQDAWQGNQPQHF.

This clone was recorded a few times. The chain has TRBV30 and TRBJ1-1; D remains ambiguous. Between the trimmed V and J ends, which lost 3 bases and 2 bases, there was a span of 7 bases. Germline loops: CDR1 GTSNPN, CDR2 SVGIG (reference sequence). The CDR3 sequence is 12 residues long. The DNA of the CDR3 is TGTGCCTGGAGGCCAGGAAACACTGAAGCTTTCTTT. Residues: CAWRPGNTEAFF.

The chain links TRBV29-1 to TRBJ2-5; possible D gene TRBD1, 6 bases. The CDR3 has 14 amino acids. Germline values: CDR1 SQVTM, CDR2 ANQGSEA. Trimming shortened V by 4 bases and J by 5 bases, and 17 bases separated the two germline ends. The DNA for the CDR3 is TGCAGCGTTGTAGGGACATCTGGGTGGGAGACCCAGTACTTC. It codes for CSVVGTSGWETQYF.

This chain links TRBV6-8 with TRBJ2-2; 7 nucleotides align to TRBD1. Unmatched junction bases numbered 0, after V lost 2 bases and J lost 0 bases. Germline V gives CDR1 MNHGY, CDR2 SAAAGT. The CDR3 has 15 residues. The DNA for the CDR3 is TGTGCCAGCAGTTACGGGACAGCGAACACCGGGGAGCTGTTTTTT. Translated, it gives CASSYGTANTGELFF.

The genes are TRBV6-8 and TRBJ2-3; a possible D gene is TRBD2 (6 bases). Trimming removed 5 bases at V and 4 bases at J, with 16 bases between. Per germline, CDR1 MNHGY and CDR2 SAAAGT. The CDR3 is made up of 15 amino acids. The CDR3 reads CASSGGARVPDTQYF. The CDR3 DNA reads TGTGCCAGCAGTGGAGGGGCGCGGGTCCCAGATACGCAGTATTTT.

This clone was found a few times. The chain links TRBV10-3 to TRBJ2-5, with D possibly TRBD2 on 6 matching bases. Deletions cut 2 bases from V and 1 base from J, with 11 bases between. The CDR3 is made up of 15 amino acids. The germline gives CDR1 ENHRY, CDR2 SYGVKD. The CDR3 sequence: CAISEGPGVQETQYF. In DNA, the CDR3 is TGTGCCATCAGTGAGGGACCGGGGGTCCAAGAGACCCAGTACTTC.

V usage is TRBV10-3 and J usage is TRBJ1-1; possibly TRBD1 for D (6 bases). The V end lost 2 bases, the J end lost 8 bases, and 12 bases lay between the germline ends. The CDR3 totals 13 residues. CDR1 is ENHRY and CDR2 is SYGVKD in the germline V gene. The DNA of the CDR3 is TGTGCCATCAGTGAGCAGGGGACGTCAGAAGCTTTCTTT. This codes for CAISEQGTSEAFF.

This clone is classed as large. CDR3 DNA sequence: TGTGCCAGCAGTTACTCCGGGACAGGGAGAGGCTACACCTTC. Protein sequence: CASSYSGTGRGYTF. The V and J genes are TRBV6-8 and TRBJ1-2; 9 bases fit TRBD1. The CDR3 runs 14 residues. V was clipped by 0 bases and J by 8 bases; unmatched bases: 4. Germline assignment: CDR1 MNHGY and CDR2 SAAAGT.

Sample share makes this clone medium-sized. The chain recombines TRBV12-5 with TRBJ2-2; D may be TRBD2 (8 bases). The CDR3 sequence is 17 residues long. V was clipped by 2 bases and J by 4 bases, with 17 bases between them. Per the germline V gene, CDR1 is LGHNT and CDR2 is FRNRAP. This CDR3 reads CASGLFSGTAITGELFF. The CDR3 DNA reads as TGTGCTAGTGGTTTGTTTAGCGGGACAGCTATCACCGGGGAGCTGTTTTTT. The variable domain in full, with the rest retrieved from reference TRBV12-5 and TRBJ2-2, is DARVTQTPRHKVTEMGQEVTMRCQPILGHNTVFWYRQTMMQGLELLAYFRNRAPLDDSGMPKDRFSAEMPDATLATLKIQPSEPRDSAVYFCASGLFSGTAITGELFFGEGSRLTVL.

This clone was observed a few times. The genes are TRBV5-1 and TRBJ2-7; D remains unclear. V was shortened by 0 bases and J by 1 base, with 8 bases between the two germline ends. Germline values: CDR1 SGHRS, CDR2 YFSETQ. The CDR3 is made up of 14 amino acids. The CDR3 reads CASSLEYKSYEQYF. The DNA for the CDR3 is TGCGCCAGCAGCTTGGAATACAAGTCCTACGAGCAGTACTTC.

In its sample, this clone was seen a few times. The chain uses TRBV27 and TRBJ1-2, with D unclear. V was cut by 5 bases and J by 1 base, with 8 bases left in between. Germline loops: CDR1 MNHEY, CDR2 SMNVEV (reference sequence). CDR3 length: 13 amino acids. CDR3 region: CASSLRGNYGYTF. The CDR3 region has the DNA TGTGCCAGCAGTCTTCGGGGTAACTATGGCTACACCTTC.

This rearrangement joins TRBV4-1 to TRBJ1-6; D unresolved. Germline V gives CDR1 MGHRA, CDR2 YSYEKL. The V gene lost 0 bases and the J gene lost 11 bases, with 8 bases spanning the gap. The CDR3 sequence is 13 residues long. CDR3 coding DNA: TGCGCCAGCAGCCAAGAGACCAGGACACCCCTCCACTTT. This translates into CASSQETRTPLHF.

The chain couples TRBV9 to TRBJ2-7; no definite D call. Germline V lookup: CDR1 SGDLS, CDR2 YYNGEE. V gave up 0 bases and J gave up 2 bases, with 9 bases separating them. This CDR3 is 14 amino acids long. CDR3 in amino acids: CASSVEGTAYEQYF. The CDR3 bases are TGTGCCAGCAGCGTAGAGGGCACAGCCTACGAGCAGTACTTC.

The chain employs TRBV6-8 and TRBJ1-1; a weak D match, TRBD1 (6 bases). Trimming left V 0 bases short and J 4 bases short, with 9 bases between. The germline CDR1 and CDR2 sequences are MNHGY and SAAAGT. This CDR3 has 14 amino acids. As DNA, the CDR3 is TGTGCCAGCAGTTACTCGACAGGAAGCACTGAAGCTTTCTTT. Amino acid sequence: CASSYSTGSTEAFF.

This clone was seen many times. This chain joins TRBV11-3 and TRBJ1-6; 7 nucleotides align to TRBD1. The junction had 10 bases not matched to a gene; V was cut back by 3 bases and J by 11 bases. The CDR3 is made up of 15 amino acids. Looked up from germline, CDR1 is SGHNT and CDR2 is YENEEA. Here the CDR3 reads CASSLGPGQKTPLHF. In DNA form, the CDR3 reads TGTGCCAGCAGCTTGGGACCGGGACAGAAGACACCCCTCCACTTT.

This clone was seen more than once but under ten times. The chain couples TRBV2 to TRBJ1-3; TRBD1 might be the D (5 bases). CDR3 length: 15 residues. Per germline, CDR1 SNHLY and CDR2 FYNNEI. The V and J ends lost 6 bases and 2 bases respectively, with 14 bases between them. The CDR3 DNA is TGTGCCAGCAGCGCAAGCCGGGACGCTGGAAACACCATATATTTT. Protein sequence: CASSASRDAGNTIYF. The variable domain in full, completed from reference TRBV2 and TRBJ1-3, reads EPEVTQTPSHQVTQMGQEVILRCVPISNHLYFYWYRQILGQKVEFLVSFYNNEISEKSEIFDDQFSVERPDGSNFTLKIRSTKLEDSAMYFCASSASRDAGNTIYFGEGSWLTVV.

This chain joins TRBV19 and TRBJ1-5; the D gene is possibly TRBD1 (6 bases). CDR3 length: 15 amino acids. Per the germline V gene, CDR1 is LNHDA and CDR2 is SQIVND (reference sequence). The V and J ends lost 7 bases and 5 bases respectively, with 18 bases between them. CDR3 nucleotides: TGTGCCAGTACCCCTGGAGGGGGGCGGGATCAGCCCCAGCATTTT. This codes for CASTPGGGRDQPQHF.

This clone has just a few counts. The chain couples TRBV11-3 to TRBJ2-3; 7 bases are shared with TRBD2. Germline CDR1 and CDR2: SGHNT and YENEEA. There are 15 residues in the CDR3. With V trimmed by 5 bases and J by 5 bases, 10 bases remained unmatched. This CDR3 is CASSQVRGGGDTQYF. The CDR3 DNA reads as TGTGCCAGCAGCCAAGTACGTGGGGGGGGAGATACGCAGTATTTT.

This clone was counted between two and nine times. The gene calls are TRBV30 and TRBJ2-7; D uncertain. CDR1 and CDR2 (germline): GTSNPN, SVGIG (reference sequence). This CDR3 is 15 amino acids long. V lost 0 bases and J lost 0, with 12 bases in between. The CDR3 spells CAWSVLGESSYEQYF. CDR3 nucleotide sequence: TGTGCCTGGAGTGTACTCGGAGAGAGCTCCTACGAGCAGTACTTC.

This chain uses TRBV18 with TRBJ2-7, with D maybe TRBD2 (6 bases). The CDR3 totals 13 residues. V was pared by 5 bases and J by 2 bases, with 10 bases between. Germline loops: CDR1 KGHSH, CDR2 LQKENI. The CDR3 loop reads CASSAGFAYEQYF. The CDR3 DNA reads TGTGCCAGCTCAGCGGGATTCGCCTACGAGCAGTACTTC.

The CDR3 reads CSAAGPNQPQHF. The DNA of the CDR3 is TGCAGCGCGGCAGGTCCTAATCAGCCCCAGCATTTT. The V call is TRBV29-1, the J call TRBJ1-5, with D hard to call. The germline CDR1 and CDR2 sequences are SQVTM and ANQGSEA. This CDR3 contains 12 residues. V lost 7 bases and J 4 bases, leaving 11 bases between the germline ends.

This clone was seen more than once but under ten times. This chain links TRBV27 with TRBJ2-7, with 8 bases fitting TRBD1. Looked up from germline, CDR1 is MNHEY and CDR2 is SMNVEV (reference sequence). After removal of 1 base from V and 6 bases from J, the junction contained 8 bases not matched to a gene. This CDR3 has 15 amino acids. The CDR3 DNA follows: TGTGCCAGCAGTTTATTGGGACAGGTGCCCCTCGAGCAGTACTTC. Translation gives CASSLLGQVPLEQYF.

There are a few counts of this clone. One end of the junction is discordant with germline, which a read error may explain. The chain joins TRBV30 to TRBJ1-1; a possible D gene is TRBD1 (6 bases). CDR1 and CDR2 (germline): GTSNPN, SVGIG (reference sequence). This CDR3 is 12 amino acids long. The CDR3 is CAWSLGGGIPYF. CDR3 DNA: TGTGCCTGGAGTCTAGGCGGGGGCATCCCGTACTTT.

In its sample, this clone was seen a few times. The rearrangement uses TRBV6-8 and TRBJ1-2; TRBD1 matches 9 bases. The CDR3 sequence is 14 residues long. Germline V gene sequence: CDR1 MNHGY, CDR2 SAAAGT. J lost 7 bases, V lost 0 bases, and 3 bases had no gene match. CDR3: CASSYSDRGFGYTF. As DNA, the CDR3 is TGTGCCAGCAGTTACTCGGACAGGGGCTTTGGCTACACCTTC.

The rearrangement joins TRBV25-1 to TRBJ1-2; possible D gene TRBD1, 6 bases. This CDR3 is built from 17 residues. V was clipped by 4 bases and J by 4 bases, with 22 bases between them. In germline, CDR1 is MGHDK, CDR2 SYGVNS. The chain's CDR3 is CASSVSGAEGNLYGYTF. DNA for the CDR3: TGTGCCAGCAGTGTGTCGGGGGCGGAAGGCAACCTCTATGGCTACACCTTC.

The V and J genes are TRBV5-1 and TRBJ2-3; TRBD2 matches 8 bases. This CDR3 contains 15 residues. CDR1 and CDR2 (germline): SGHRS, YFSETQ. The V segment lost 2 bases and the J segment 5 bases; nucleotides outside the gene matches: 7. The CDR3 DNA reads TGCGCCAGCAGCTTCTTAGCGGGGAGGATAGATACGCAGTATTTT. It codes for CASSFLAGRIDTQYF. The full variable domain, in which reference TRBV5-1 and TRBJ2-3 provide the parts outside the CDR3, is KAGVTQTPRYLIKTRGQQVTLSCSPISGHRSVSWYQQTPGQGLQFLFEYFSETQRNKGNFPGRFSGRQFSNSRSEMNVSTLELGDSALYLCASSFLAGRIDTQYFGPGTRLTVL.

This clone is medium-sized within its sample. The chain recombines TRBV11-3 with TRBJ2-7; 10 bases are shared with TRBD1. The V gene end was trimmed by 5 bases and the J gene end by 0 bases; junction bases not matched to a gene: 7. The CDR3 contains 16 residues. Looked up from germline, CDR1 is SGHNT and CDR2 is YENEEA. CDR3 nucleotides: TGTGCCAGCAGCGGAGGGGGGACAGGGGCCTCCTACGAGCAGTACTTC. Residues: CASSGGGTGASYEQYF.

The chain couples TRBV19 to TRBJ1-2, with D possibly matching TRBD1 (5 bases). Germline values: CDR1 LNHDA, CDR2 SQIVND (reference sequence). This CDR3 spans 12 amino acids. The V end was cut by 7 bases, the J end by 2 bases, with 8 bases between. The CDR3 DNA reads TGTGCCAGTACTCCAGGGAACTATGGCTACACCTTC. This encodes CASTPGNYGYTF.